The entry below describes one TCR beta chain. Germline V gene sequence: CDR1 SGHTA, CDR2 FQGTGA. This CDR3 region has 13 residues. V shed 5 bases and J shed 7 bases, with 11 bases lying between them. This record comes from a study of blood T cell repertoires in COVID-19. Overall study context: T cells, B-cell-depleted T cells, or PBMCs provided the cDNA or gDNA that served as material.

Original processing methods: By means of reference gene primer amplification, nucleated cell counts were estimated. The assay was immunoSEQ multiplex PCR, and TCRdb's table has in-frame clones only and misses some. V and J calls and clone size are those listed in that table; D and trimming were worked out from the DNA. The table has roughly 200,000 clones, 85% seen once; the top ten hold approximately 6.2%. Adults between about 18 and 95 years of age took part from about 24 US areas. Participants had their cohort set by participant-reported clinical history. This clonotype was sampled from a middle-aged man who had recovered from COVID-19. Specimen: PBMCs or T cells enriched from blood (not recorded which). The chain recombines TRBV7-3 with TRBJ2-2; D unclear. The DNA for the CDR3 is TGTGCCAGCAGCATTGACCCGGGCGGGGAGCTGTTTTTT. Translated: CASSIDPGGELFF.